This T cell receptor (beta chain) was sequenced in a study of T cell changes during pregnancy in multiple sclerosis. Assay used: immunoSEQ multiplex PCR; TCRdb lists only in-frame clones, some missing. This sample has 30,000 to 45,000 clones; around 90% occur once, and the top ten carry around 0.62%. CDR3 length: 18 amino acids. Per germline, CDR1 GTSNPN and CDR2 SVGIG (reference sequence). V trimming: 2 bases; J trimming: 4 bases; junction bases outside the gene matches: 19. The material sequenced was CD4+ T cells from peripheral blood mononuclear cells, taken in the first trimester of pregnancy. The rearrangement uses TRBV30 and TRBJ1-2; the match to TRBD1 covers 7 bases. The clonotype comes from a female donor with multiple sclerosis, enrolled in a pregnancy study. In nucleotides, the CDR3 is TGTGCCTGGAGTCCCCTCGTCGGGTCGGGACAGCCATTCTATGGCTACACCTTC. Protein sequence: CAWSPLVGSGQPFYGYTF.